Described below is a single TCR beta chain sequence and its context. The data are from a study of PD-1 blockade in classical Hodgkin lymphoma. Every patient was affected by relapse after autologous stem cell transplantation, while exposure to brentuximab vedotin was not uniform. The CDR3 is 15 amino acids. J was trimmed by 4 bases and V by 1 base; bases with no gene match: 7. Germline V gives CDR1 LGHNA, CDR2 YSLEER. Measured with immunoSEQ multiplex PCR; TCRdb has only the in-frame clones, and not every one. The repertoire holds 100,000 or so clones, with around nine tenths as singletons. The starting material was peripheral blood mononuclear cells (PBMCs), obtained before the second cycle of nivolumab. The genes are TRBV4-3 and TRBJ2-7, with 7 bases fitting TRBD1. The receptor was isolated from a human donor with classical Hodgkin lymphoma. The CDR3 loop is CASSQVRTGGYEQYF. CDR3 nucleotides: TGCGCCAGCAGCCAAGTTAGGACAGGCGGGTACGAGCAGTACTTC.